This T cell receptor beta chain was found in a study of regulatory T cells in long-lasting Graves disease. Overall study findings and caveats: Accuracy could have been hurt by small sample size.

Details on this clonotype: Its antigen remains unidentified.

According to the study, TCR beta libraries were built with iRepertoire HTBI primers and CDR3-region Arm-PCR. TCRdb reanalysed the multiplex PCR reads using MiXCR and keeps one entry per CDR3 protein. The table shows 600,000 to 800,000 distinct CDR3 sequences, with about 30% occurring only once. Time point defined: persistent/refractory GD, antithyroid drugs over 5 years with positive TRAb. PBMC RNA served as the TCR library source. Diagnoses of Graves' disease were made by American Thyroid Association guidelines. The sequence was collected from a female donor with Graves disease. The sequencing used peripheral blood mononuclear cells (PBMCs), collected when the disease was refractory, from a patient treated with antithyroid drugs.

The CDR3, as DNA: TGCGCCAGCAGCCACGAGGGAGGGACCCAGCAGTTCTTC. Translating gives CASSHEGGTQQFF. The chain joins TRBV5-1 to TRBJ2-1; TRBD2 matches at 7 bases. This CDR3 has 13 amino acids. V lost 4 bases, J lost 11 bases, and 9 bases stayed unmatched. Germline values: CDR1 SGHRS, CDR2 YFSETQ.